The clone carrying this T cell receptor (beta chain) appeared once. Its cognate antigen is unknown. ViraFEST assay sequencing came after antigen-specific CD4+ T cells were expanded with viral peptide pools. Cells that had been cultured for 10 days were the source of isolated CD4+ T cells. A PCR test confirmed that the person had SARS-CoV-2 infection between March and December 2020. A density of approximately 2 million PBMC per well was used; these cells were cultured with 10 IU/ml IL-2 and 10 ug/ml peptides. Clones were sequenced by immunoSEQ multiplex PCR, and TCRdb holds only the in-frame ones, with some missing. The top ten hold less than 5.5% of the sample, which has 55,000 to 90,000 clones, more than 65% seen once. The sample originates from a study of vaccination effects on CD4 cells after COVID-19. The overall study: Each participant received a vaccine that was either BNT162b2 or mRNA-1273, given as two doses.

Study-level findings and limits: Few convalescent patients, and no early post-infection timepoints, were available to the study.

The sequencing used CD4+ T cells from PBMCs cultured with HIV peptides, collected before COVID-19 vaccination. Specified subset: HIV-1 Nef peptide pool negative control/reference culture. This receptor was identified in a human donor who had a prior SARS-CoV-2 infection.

The CDR3 DNA sequence: TGTGCCAGCAGTGAACTAATTAGCGGGGGTGGTGATACGCAGTATTTT. It is translated as CASSELISGGGDTQYF. This chain connects TRBV2 to TRBJ2-3; 9 nucleotides line up with TRBD2. The V gene's germline CDR1 is SNHLY and CDR2 FYNNEI. Losses at the gene ends were 2 bases for V and 6 bases for J; bases not matched to a gene: 9. The CDR3 runs 16 residues.